This T cell receptor (beta chain) is from a study of blood T cell repertoires in COVID-19. Study-level information: Acute and convalescent COVID-19 specimens originated in the United States, Italy and Spain.

Assay used: immunoSEQ multiplex PCR; TCRdb lists only in-frame clones, some missing. The table records more than 95,000 clones, roughly 80% of them present only once. The germline CDR1 and CDR2 sequences are MNHEY and SVGEGT. This CDR3 has 13 residues. V dropped 0 bases and J dropped 2 bases, with 5 bases sitting between them. This TCR came from a man younger than 45 with acute or convalescent COVID-19. The sample comprised peripheral blood. The chain joins TRBV6-2 or TRBV6-3 to TRBJ2-7; no reliable D call. The CDR3 protein is CASSYSSPYEQYF. The CDR3 nucleotides read TGTGCCAGCAGTTACTCTAGCCCCTACGAGCAGTACTTC.